These 22 T cell receptor beta chains were all obtained from the same sample, sequenced in a study of radiotherapy plus CTLA-4 blockade in lung cancer. Measured with immunoSEQ multiplex PCR; TCRdb has only the in-frame clones, and not every one. The sample holds roughly 77,000 clones; just under 75% are singletons and the top ten take roughly 10%. The sample in question was peripheral blood, obtained from a patient treated with radiotherapy plus ipilimumab. These receptors came from a human donor with non-small cell lung cancer whose response to radiotherapy plus ipilimumab could not be evaluated.

The genes are TRBV7-3 and TRBJ2-7; 9 bases fit TRBD1. CDR1 SGHTA and CDR2 FQGTGA come from the germline V gene. V shed 4 bases, J shed 5 bases, and the junction held 3 bases outside the gene matches. The CDR3 extends over 13 amino acids. The CDR3 here is CASSWDREDEQYF. In DNA form, the CDR3 reads TGTGCCAGCAGCTGGGACAGGGAGGACGAGCAGTACTTC.

CDR3 nucleotides: TGCGCCAGCAGCTTGGCGGGGAGGGACAATGAGCAGTTCTTC. Amino acid sequence: CASSLAGRDNEQFF. This chain uses TRBV5-1 with TRBJ2-1; 7 positions match TRBD2. The J segment lost 5 bases and the V segment lost 0 bases, leaving 2 bases of the junction unmatched. Looked up from germline, CDR1 is SGHRS and CDR2 is YFSETQ. This CDR3 has 14 residues.

This chain uses TRBV6-1 with TRBJ1-2; D is unclear. The germline V gene encodes CDR1 MNHNS and CDR2 SASEGT. V lost 7 bases to trimming and J lost 1 base, with 13 bases between them. The CDR3 is 14 residues long. CDR3 nucleotide sequence: TGTGCCAGCACTTGGGCCAGCCATAACTATGGCTACACCTTC. Encoded protein: CASTWASHNYGYTF.

This chain connects TRBV7-9 to TRBJ2-7, with 8 bases aligning to TRBD1. Losses at the gene ends were 0 bases for V and 2 bases for J; bases not matched to a gene: 3. Germline CDR1 reads SEHNR; CDR2 reads FQNEAQ (reference sequence). This CDR3 region has 15 residues. CDR3 region: CASSLAGQGAYEQYF. The CDR3 DNA reads TGTGCCAGCAGCTTAGCCGGACAGGGCGCCTACGAGCAGTACTTC.

V usage is TRBV19 and J usage is TRBJ1-1; 7 nucleotides agree with TRBD1. The CDR3 extends over 14 amino acids. The V segment lost 4 bases and the J segment 4 bases; nucleotides outside the gene matches: 6. Germline V gene data show CDR1 as LNHDA and CDR2 as SQIVND (reference sequence). CDR3 coding DNA: TGTGCCAGTAGTACCCGACAGGGTGGCACTGAAGCTTTCTTT. Encoded protein: CASSTRQGGTEAFF.

The chain carries TRBV19 and TRBJ1-1; 10 bases are a match to TRBD1. From germline, CDR1 is LNHDA and CDR2 SQIVND (reference sequence). The CDR3 is made up of 14 amino acids. V trimming: 10 bases; J trimming: 5 bases; junction bases outside the gene matches: 10. CDR3 loop: CATWDRGRLTEAFF. The CDR3, as DNA: TGTGCCACTTGGGACAGGGGAAGATTAACTGAAGCTTTCTTT.

This clone was observed a handful of times. The chain couples TRBV10-3 to TRBJ1-6; D not certain. This CDR3 has 14 amino acids. From germline, CDR1 is ENHRY and CDR2 SYGVKD. The germline V and J ends were trimmed by 3 bases and 9 bases, with 12 bases remaining between them. CDR3 sequence: CAISDRRGLSPLHF. The CDR3 coding sequence is TGTGCCATCAGTGATAGGAGAGGCCTTTCACCCCTCCACTTT.

Only one count was recorded for this clone. CDR3 DNA sequence: TGCGCCAGCAGCCAAGATTTTGCAGGGATCTATGGCTACACCTTC. Its translation: CASSQDFAGIYGYTF. V gene TRBV4-3 combines with J gene TRBJ1-2, with D maybe TRBD1 (5 bases). The CDR3 spans 15 residues. The germline V and J ends were trimmed by 0 bases and 4 bases, with 12 bases remaining between them. CDR1 LGHNA and CDR2 YSLEER come from the germline V gene.

The chain combines TRBV30 with TRBJ1-4; the D gene is possibly TRBD1 (5 bases). The CDR3 length is 12 residues. V shed 5 bases and J shed 8 bases, with 12 bases lying between them. CDR1 and CDR2 from the germline V gene are GTSNPN and SVGIG (reference sequence). The CDR3 loop reads CAWGGVAEKLFF. The CDR3, as DNA: TGTGCCTGGGGGGGGGTAGCGGAAAAACTGTTTTTT.

J is TRBJ2-5 and V is TRBV27, with D perhaps matching TRBD2 (6 bases). The last part of the DNA fits TRBJ2-7 better; the J call may be wrong. This CDR3 region has 16 residues. Germline V gene data show CDR1 as MNHEY and CDR2 as SMNVEV (reference sequence). The CDR3 here is CASSSRLGRGTYEQYF. CDR3 coding DNA: TGTGCCAGCAGTTCCCGACTCGGACGGGGGACCTACGAGCAGTACTTC.

This clone was observed a few times. This chain uses TRBV4-1 with TRBJ1-3; TRBD1 agrees at 8 bases. Per the germline V gene, CDR1 is MGHRA and CDR2 is YSYEKL. Unmatched junction bases numbered 5, after V lost 0 bases and J lost 4 bases. This CDR3 contains 16 residues. This chain's CDR3 is CASSQDIRQGGNTIYF. CDR3 sequence (DNA): TGCGCCAGCAGCCAAGATATAAGACAGGGGGGAAACACCATATATTTT.

The chain employs TRBV5-5 and TRBJ2-2; 7 nucleotides agree with TRBD2. Germline CDR1 reads SGHKS; CDR2 reads YYEKEE (reference sequence). Germline trimming cut 2 bases from V and 2 bases from J; bases unmatched to any gene: 6. This CDR3 is built from 16 residues. This CDR3 is CASSLRAGDNTGELFF. The CDR3 region has the DNA TGTGCCAGCAGCTTAAGGGCGGGAGATAACACCGGGGAGCTGTTTTTT.

The chain's CDR3 is CTSSLLQPQHF. The CDR3 bases are TGCACCAGCAGCCTCCTTCAGCCCCAGCATTTT. This chain uses TRBV1 with TRBJ1-5. TRBV1 is a listed pseudogene. CDR3 size: 11 residues.

V and J are TRBV9 and TRBJ1-1; the D gene is possibly TRBD1 (6 bases). V was clipped by 4 bases and J by 0 bases, with 16 bases between them. The CDR3 extends over 16 amino acids. CDR1 and CDR2 from the germline V gene are SGDLS and YYNGEE. CDR3 in DNA: TGTGCCAGCAGCCCCCGGGGGGGGACACTGAACACTGAAGCTTTCTTT. Its translation: CASSPRGGTLNTEAFF.

The chain carries TRBV4-1 and TRBJ2-7, with D possibly being TRBD1 (5 bases). The CDR3 loop spans 16 amino acids. Trimming cost V 2 bases and J 2 bases, with 16 bases left between them. The germline gives CDR1 MGHRA, CDR2 YSYEKL. The chain's CDR3 is CASSQPPRDSPYEQYF. The CDR3 DNA reads TGCGCCAGCAGCCAACCCCCGAGAGACAGCCCCTACGAGCAGTACTTC.

This chain uses TRBV14 with TRBJ2-1, with 9 bases fitting TRBD2. The CDR3 is made up of 15 amino acids. With 4 bases clipped from V and 5 bases from J, the junction kept 6 bases outside the gene matches. CDR1 and CDR2 (germline): SGHDN, FVKESK. CDR3 sequence reads: CASSLGLARNNEQFF. The CDR3 region has the DNA TGTGCCAGCAGCCTCGGACTAGCGCGGAACAATGAGCAGTTCTTC.

This rearrangement joins TRBV11-2 to TRBJ2-5; 11 bases map to TRBD1. The trim removed 4 bases at V and 4 bases at J, leaving 5 bases unmatched. The CDR3 loop spans 15 amino acids. The V gene's germline CDR1 is SGHAT and CDR2 FQNNGV. CDR3: CASSSRDRGSETQYF. The DNA of the CDR3 is TGTGCCAGCAGCTCCCGGGACAGGGGGTCAGAGACCCAGTACTTC. Together with reference TRBV11-2 and TRBJ2-5, the CDR3 gives the full variable domain: EAGVAQSPRYKIIEKRQSVAFWCNPISGHATLYWYQQILGQGPKLLIQFQNNGVVDDSQLPKDRFSAERLKGVDSTLKIQPAKLEDSAVYLCASSSRDRGSETQYFGPGTRLLVL.

The rearrangement uses TRBV4-1 and TRBJ2-3; 8 nucleotides line up with TRBD2. This CDR3 comprises 16 residues. V shed 7 bases and J 6 bases; nucleotides not matched to a gene: 15. The germline CDR1 and CDR2 sequences are MGHRA and YSYEKL. The DNA for the CDR3 is TGCGCCAGCAACCCAAGGGCTAGCGGGCCTTCTGATACGCAGTATTTT. This translates into CASNPRASGPSDTQYF.

The chain uses TRBV5-1 and TRBJ2-7, with 14 bases aligning to TRBD2. The CDR3 is 15 amino acids. J lost 2 bases, V lost 3 bases, and 1 base had no gene match. Germline loops: CDR1 SGHRS, CDR2 YFSETQ. The CDR3 nucleotides are TGCGCCAGCAGCTCGACTAGCGGGGGGGCCTACGAGCAGTACTTC. Translating it yields CASSSTSGGAYEQYF.

The chain has TRBV7-2 and TRBJ2-1; D perhaps matches TRBD2 (6 bases). The germline V and J ends were trimmed by 2 bases and 5 bases, with 13 bases remaining between them. Germline V gives CDR1 SGHTA, CDR2 FQGNSA. The CDR3 consists of 15 residues. CDR3 residues: CASSLRLGINNEQFF. As DNA, the CDR3 is TGTGCCAGCAGCTTAAGACTAGGGATCAACAATGAGCAGTTCTTC.

The chain combines TRBV5-3 with TRBJ2-7; D gene unclear. TRBV5-3 is an ORF; its function is uncertain. This CDR3 comprises 15 residues. The V end lost 3 bases, the J end lost 2 bases, and 15 bases lay between the germline ends. The CDR3 nucleotides read TGTGCCAGAAGCTCGACTGAGACCCGTGCCTACGAGCAGTACTTC. Translated, it gives CARSSTETRAYEQYF.

V usage is TRBV29-1 and J usage is TRBJ2-5; a possible D gene is TRBD1 (6 bases). Germline CDR1 reads SQVTM; CDR2 reads ANQGSEA. The CDR3 spans 12 residues. V lost 5 bases to trimming and J lost 5 bases, with 12 bases between them. In DNA form, the CDR3 reads TGCAGCGTTTCTGGGGGCGGGGAGACCCAGTACTTC. Protein: CSVSGGGETQYF. The full variable domain, in which reference TRBV29-1 and TRBJ2-5 provide the parts outside the CDR3, is SAVISQKPSRDICQRGTSLTIQCQVDSQVTMMFWYRQQPGQSLTLIATANQGSEATYESGFVIDKFPISRPNLTFSTLTVSNMSPEDSSIYLCSVSGGGETQYFGPGTRLLVL.